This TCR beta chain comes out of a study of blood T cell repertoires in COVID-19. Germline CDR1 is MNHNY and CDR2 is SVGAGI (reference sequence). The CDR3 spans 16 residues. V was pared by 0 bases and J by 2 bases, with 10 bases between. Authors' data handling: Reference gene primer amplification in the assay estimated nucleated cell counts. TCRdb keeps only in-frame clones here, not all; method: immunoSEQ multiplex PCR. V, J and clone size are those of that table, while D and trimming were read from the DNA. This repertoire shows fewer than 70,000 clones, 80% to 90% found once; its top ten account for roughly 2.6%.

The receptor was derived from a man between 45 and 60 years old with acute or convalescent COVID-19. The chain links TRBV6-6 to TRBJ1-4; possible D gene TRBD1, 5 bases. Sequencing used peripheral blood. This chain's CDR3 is CASSYSNRGTNEKLFF. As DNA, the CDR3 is TGTGCCAGCAGTTACTCAAATAGGGGCACTAATGAAAAACTGTTTTTT.